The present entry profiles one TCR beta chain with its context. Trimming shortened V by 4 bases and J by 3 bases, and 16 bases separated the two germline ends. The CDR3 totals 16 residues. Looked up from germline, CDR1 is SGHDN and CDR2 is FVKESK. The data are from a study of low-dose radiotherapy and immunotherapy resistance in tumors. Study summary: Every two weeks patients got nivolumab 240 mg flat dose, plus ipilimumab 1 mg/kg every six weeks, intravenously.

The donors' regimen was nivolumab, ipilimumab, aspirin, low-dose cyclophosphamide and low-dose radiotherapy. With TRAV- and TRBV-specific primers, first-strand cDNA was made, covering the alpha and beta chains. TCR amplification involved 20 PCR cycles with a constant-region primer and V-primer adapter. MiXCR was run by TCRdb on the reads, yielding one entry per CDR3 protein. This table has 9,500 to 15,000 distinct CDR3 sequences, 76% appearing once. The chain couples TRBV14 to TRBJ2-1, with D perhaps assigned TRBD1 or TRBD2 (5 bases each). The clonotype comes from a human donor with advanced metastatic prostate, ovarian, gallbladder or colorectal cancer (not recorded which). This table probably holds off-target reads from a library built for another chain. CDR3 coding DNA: TGTGCCAGCAGCCCAAATCCGGGACGGAGCTACAATGAGCAGTTCTTC. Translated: CASSPNPGRSYNEQFF.